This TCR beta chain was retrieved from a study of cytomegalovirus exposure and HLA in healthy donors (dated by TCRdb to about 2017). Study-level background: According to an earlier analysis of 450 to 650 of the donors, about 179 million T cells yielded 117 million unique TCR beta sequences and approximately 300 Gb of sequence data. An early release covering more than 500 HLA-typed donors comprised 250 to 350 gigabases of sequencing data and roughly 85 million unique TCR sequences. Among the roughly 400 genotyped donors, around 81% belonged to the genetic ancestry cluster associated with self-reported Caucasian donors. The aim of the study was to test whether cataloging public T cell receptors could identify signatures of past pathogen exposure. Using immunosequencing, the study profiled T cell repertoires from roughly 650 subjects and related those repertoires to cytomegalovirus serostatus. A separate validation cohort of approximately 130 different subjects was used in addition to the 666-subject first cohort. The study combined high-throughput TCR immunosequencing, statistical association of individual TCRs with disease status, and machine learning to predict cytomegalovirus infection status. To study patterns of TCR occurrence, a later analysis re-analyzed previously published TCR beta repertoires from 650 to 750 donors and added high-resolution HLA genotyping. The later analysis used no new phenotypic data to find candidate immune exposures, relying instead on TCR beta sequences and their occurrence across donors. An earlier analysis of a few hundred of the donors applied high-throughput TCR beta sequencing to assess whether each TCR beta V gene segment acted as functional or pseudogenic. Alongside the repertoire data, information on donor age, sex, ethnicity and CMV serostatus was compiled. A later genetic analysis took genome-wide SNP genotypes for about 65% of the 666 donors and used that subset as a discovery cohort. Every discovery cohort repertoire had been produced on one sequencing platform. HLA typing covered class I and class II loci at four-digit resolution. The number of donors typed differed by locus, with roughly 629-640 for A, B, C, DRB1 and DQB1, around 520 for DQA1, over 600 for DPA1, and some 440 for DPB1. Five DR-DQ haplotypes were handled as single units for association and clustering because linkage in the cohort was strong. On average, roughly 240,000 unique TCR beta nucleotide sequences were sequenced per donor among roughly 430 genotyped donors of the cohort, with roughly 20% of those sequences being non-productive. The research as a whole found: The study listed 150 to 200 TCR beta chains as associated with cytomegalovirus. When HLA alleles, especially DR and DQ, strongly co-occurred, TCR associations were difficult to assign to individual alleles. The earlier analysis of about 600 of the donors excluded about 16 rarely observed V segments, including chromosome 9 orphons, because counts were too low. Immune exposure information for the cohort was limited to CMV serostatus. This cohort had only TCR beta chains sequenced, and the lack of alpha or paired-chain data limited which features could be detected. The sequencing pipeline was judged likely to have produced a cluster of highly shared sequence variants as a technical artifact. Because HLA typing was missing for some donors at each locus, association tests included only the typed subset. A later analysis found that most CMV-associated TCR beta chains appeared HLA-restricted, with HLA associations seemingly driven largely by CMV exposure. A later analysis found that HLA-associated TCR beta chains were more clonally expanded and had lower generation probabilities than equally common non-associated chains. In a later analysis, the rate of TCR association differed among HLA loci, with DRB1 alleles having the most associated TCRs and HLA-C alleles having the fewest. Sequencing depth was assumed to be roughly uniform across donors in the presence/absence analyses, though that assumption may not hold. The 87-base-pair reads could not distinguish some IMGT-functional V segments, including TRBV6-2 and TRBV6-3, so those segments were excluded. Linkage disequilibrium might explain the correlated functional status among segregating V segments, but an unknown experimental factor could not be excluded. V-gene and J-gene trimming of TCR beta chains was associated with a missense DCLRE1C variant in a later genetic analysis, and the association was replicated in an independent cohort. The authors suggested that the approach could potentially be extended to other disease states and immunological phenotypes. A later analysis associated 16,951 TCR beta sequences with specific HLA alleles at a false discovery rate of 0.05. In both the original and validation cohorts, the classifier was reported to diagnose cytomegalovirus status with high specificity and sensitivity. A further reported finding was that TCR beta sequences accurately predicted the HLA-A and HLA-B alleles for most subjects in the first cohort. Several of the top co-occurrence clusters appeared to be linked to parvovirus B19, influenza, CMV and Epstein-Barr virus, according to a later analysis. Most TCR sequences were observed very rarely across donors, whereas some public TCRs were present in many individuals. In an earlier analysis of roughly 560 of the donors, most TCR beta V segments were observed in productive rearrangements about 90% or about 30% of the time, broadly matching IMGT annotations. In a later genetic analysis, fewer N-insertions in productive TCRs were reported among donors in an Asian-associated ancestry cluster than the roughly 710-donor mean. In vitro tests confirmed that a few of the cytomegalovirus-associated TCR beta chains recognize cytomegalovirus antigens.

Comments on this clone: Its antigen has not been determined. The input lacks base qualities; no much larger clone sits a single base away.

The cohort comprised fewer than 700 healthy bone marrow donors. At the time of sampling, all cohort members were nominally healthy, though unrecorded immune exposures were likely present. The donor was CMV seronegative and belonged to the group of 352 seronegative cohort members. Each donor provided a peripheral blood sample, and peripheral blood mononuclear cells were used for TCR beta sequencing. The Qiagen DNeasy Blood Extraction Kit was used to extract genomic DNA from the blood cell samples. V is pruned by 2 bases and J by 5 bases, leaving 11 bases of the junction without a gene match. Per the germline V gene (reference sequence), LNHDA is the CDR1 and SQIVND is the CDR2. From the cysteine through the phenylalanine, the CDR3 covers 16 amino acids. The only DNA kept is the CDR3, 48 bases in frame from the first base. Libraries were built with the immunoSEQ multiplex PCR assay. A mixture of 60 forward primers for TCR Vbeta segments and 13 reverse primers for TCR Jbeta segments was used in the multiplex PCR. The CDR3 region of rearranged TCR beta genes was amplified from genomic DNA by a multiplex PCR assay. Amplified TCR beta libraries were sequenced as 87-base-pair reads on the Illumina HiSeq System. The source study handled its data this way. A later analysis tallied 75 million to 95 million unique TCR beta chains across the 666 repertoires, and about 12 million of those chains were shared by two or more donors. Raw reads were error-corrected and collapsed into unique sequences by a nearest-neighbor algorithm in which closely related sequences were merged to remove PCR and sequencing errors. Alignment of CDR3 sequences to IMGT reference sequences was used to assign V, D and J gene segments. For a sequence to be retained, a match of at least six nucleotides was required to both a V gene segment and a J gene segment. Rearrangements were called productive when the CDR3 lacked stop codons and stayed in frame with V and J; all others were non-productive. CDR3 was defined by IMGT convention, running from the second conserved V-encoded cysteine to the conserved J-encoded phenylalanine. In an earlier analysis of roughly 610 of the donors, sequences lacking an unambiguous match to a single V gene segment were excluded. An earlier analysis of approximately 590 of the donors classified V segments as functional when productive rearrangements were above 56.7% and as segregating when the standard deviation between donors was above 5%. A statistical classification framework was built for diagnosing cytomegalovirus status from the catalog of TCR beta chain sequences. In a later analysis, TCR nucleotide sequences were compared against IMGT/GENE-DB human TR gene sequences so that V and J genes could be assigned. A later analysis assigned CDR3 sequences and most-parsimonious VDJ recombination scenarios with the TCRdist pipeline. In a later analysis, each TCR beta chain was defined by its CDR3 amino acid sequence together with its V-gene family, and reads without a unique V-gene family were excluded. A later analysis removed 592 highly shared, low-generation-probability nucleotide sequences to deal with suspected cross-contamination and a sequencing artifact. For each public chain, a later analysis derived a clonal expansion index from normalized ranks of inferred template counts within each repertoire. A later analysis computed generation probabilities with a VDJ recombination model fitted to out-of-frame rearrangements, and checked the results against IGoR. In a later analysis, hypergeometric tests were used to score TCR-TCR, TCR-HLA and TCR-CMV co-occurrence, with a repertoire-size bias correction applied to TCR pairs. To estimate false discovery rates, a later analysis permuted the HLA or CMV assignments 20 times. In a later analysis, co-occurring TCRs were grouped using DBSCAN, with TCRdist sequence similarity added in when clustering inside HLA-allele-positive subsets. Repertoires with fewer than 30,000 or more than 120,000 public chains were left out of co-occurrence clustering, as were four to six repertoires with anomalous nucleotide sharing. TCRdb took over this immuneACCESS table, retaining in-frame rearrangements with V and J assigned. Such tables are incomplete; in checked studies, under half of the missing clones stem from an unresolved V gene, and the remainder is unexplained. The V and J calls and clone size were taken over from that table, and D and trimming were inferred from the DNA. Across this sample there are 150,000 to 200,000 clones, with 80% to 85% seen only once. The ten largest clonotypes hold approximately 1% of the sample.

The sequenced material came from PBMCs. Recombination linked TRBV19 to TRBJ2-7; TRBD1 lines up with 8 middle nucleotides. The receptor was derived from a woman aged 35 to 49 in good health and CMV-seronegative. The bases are TGTGCCAGTAGTATACAAGCCCGGACAGGGAGGCACGAGCAGTACTTC. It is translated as CASSIQARTGRHEQYF. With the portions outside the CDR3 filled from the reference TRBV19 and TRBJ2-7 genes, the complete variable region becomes DGGITQSPKYLFRKEGQNVTLSCEQNLNHDAMYWYRQDPGQGLRLIYYSQIVNDFQKGDIAEGYSVSREKKESFPLTVTSAQKNPTAFYLCASSIQARTGRHEQYFGPGTRLTVT.